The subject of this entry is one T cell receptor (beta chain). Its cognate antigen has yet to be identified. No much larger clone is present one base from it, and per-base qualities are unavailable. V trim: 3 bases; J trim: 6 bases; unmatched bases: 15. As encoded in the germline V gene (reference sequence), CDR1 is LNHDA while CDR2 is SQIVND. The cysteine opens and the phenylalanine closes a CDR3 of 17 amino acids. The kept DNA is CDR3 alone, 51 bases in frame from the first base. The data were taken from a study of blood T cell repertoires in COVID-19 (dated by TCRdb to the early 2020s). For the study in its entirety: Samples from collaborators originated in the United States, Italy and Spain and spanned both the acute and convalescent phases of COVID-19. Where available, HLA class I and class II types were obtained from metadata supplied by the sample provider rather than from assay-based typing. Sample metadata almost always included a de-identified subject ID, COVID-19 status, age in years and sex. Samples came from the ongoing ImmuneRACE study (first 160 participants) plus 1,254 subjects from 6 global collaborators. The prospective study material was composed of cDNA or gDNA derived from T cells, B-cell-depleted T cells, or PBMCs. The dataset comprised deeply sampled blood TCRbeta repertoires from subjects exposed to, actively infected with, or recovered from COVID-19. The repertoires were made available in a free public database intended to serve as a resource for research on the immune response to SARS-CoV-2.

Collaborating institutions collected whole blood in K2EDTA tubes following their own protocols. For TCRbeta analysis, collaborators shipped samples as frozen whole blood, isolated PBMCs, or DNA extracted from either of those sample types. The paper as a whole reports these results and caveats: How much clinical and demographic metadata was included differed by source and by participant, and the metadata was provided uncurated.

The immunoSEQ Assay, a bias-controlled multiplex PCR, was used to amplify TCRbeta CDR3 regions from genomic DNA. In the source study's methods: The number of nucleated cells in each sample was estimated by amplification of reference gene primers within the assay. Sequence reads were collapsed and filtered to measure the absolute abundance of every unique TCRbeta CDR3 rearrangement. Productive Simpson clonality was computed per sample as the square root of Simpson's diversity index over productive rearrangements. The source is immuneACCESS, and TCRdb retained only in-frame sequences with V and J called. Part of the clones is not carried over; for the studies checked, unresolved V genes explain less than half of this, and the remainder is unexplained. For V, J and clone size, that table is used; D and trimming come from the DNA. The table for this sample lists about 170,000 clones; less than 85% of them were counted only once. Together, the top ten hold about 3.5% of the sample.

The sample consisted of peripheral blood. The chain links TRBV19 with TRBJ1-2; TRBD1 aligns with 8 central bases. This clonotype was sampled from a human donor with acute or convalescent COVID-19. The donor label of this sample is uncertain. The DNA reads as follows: TGTGCCAGTAGTATTTGGGACCGGGGCAGGGGGCAGGATGGCTACACCTTC. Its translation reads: CASSIWDRGRGQDGYTF.